This T cell receptor (beta chain) was obtained from a study of Graves' ophthalmopathy and Graves' hyperthyroidism. Investigators amplified TCR beta CDR3 regions from RNA transcripts. HTBI primers were used in a first-round RT-PCR, which preceded a second-round multiplex PCR. Using its own MiXCR run on the multiplex PCR reads, TCRdb lists one record per CDR3 protein. The data contain 300,000 to 450,000 distinct CDR3 sequences, approximately 18% of them singletons. A volume of 10 ml of fresh peripheral blood supplied the PBMCs. The receptor was derived from an adult woman with stable Graves' hyperthyroidism. Sequenced sample: peripheral blood.

This CDR3 reads CSVEETGTGSYEQYF. The CDR3 nucleotides are TGCAGCGTTGAAGAGACCGGGACAGGGTCGTACGAGCAGTACTTC. V gene TRBV29-1 combines with J gene TRBJ2-7; 9 bases map to TRBD1. The CDR3 covers 15 residues. CDR1 SQVTM and CDR2 ANQGSEA come from the germline V gene. Trimming took 0 bases from V and 4 from J; bases not matched to a gene: 7.